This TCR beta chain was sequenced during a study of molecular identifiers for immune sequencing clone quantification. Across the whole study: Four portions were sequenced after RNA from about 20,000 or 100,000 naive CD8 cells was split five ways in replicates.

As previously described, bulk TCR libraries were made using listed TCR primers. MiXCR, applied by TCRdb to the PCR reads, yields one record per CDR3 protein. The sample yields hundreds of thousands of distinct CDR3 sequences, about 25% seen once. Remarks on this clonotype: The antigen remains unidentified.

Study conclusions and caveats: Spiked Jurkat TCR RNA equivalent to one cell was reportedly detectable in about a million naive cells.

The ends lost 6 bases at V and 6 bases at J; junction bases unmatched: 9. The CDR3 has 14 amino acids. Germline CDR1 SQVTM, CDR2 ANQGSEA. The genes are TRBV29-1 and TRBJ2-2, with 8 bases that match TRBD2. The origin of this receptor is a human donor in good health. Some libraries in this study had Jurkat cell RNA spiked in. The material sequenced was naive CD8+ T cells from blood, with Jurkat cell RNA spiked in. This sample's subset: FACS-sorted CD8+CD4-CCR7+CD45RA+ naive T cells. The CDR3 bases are TGCAGCGTCCAGATTAGCGGGGATTCCGGGGAGCTGTTTTTT. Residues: CSVQISGDSGELFF.